This is a list of T cell receptor beta chains from one sample in a study of T-cell memory formation after mild COVID-19. TCRdb processed the 5' RACE reads anew with MiXCR; each CDR3 protein has one entry. The sample contains 470,000 or so distinct CDR3 sequences, around a sixth of which appear only once. Sequencing input: PBMCs or a T cell subset sorted from them (not recorded which). These receptors were taken from an adult woman who had mild COVID-19 (a few samples of this study predate the infection). Cell type and time point are not known. The CDR3 runs from the conserved cysteine through the conserved F or W. D genes are given only for firm matches. Size values are once, few and many counts, or a class for expanded clones, and some rows have none.

J gene | V gene | D gene | clone size | CDR3 DNA | CDR3 protein
TRBJ1-3 | TRBV3-1 | NA | once | TGTGCCAGCAGCCAAGATCTTGTGTTGGGAAACTCTTACTCTGGAAACACCATATATTTT | CASSQDLVLGNSYSGNTIYF
TRBJ2-2 | TRBV4-3 | TRBD1 | NA | TGCGCCAGCAGCCAAGTTCGAACAGGGGGCGGCTCCGGGGAGCTGTTTTTT | CASSQVRTGGGSGELFF
TRBJ1-5 | TRBV9 | NA | NA | TGTGCCAGCAGCCCGGTGGGGGACAATCAGCCCCAGCATTTT | CASSPVGDNQPQHF
TRBJ1-1 | TRBV9 | NA | few | TGTGCCAGCAGCCCAACACTGAACACTGAAGCTTTCTTT | CASSPTLNTEAFF
TRBJ1-1 | TRBV5-1 | TRBD1 | NA | TGCGCCAGCAGCTGGACAGGGGCGAACACTGAAGCTTTCTTT | CASSWTGANTEAFF
TRBJ2-1 | TRBV7-9 | TRBD1 | few | TGTGCCAGCGCCCTGGACAGGGGAACTTCCTTC | CASALDRGTSF
TRBJ2-3 | TRBV20-1 | TRBD2 | few | TGCAGTGCTGGGACTAGCGGCACTCGCACAGATACGCAGTATTTT | CSAGTSGTRTDTQYF
TRBJ2-1 | TRBV12-3/TRBV12-4 | NA | few | TGTGCCAGCAGTTTTCAGATGAGTAATGAGCAGTTCTTC | CASSFQMSNEQFF
TRBJ1-2 | TRBV29-1 | NA | few | TGCAGCGTTCACGCAGAGAACGATAACTATGGCTACACCTTC | CSVHAENDNYGYTF
TRBJ2-7 | TRBV5-6 | NA | many | TGTGCCAGCAGCTTCTTCCAGGGAACCTACGAGCAGTACTTC | CASSFFQGTYEQYF
TRBJ2-5 | TRBV11-3 | NA | few | TGTGCCAGCAGCTGGGCAGGCGCCCGGGAGACCCAGTACTTC | CASSWAGARETQYF
TRBJ2-5 | TRBV24-1 | NA | NA | TGTGCCACCAGGGACGGGGCGGCGACCCAGTACTTC | CATRDGAATQYF
TRBJ2-5 | TRBV4-3 | TRBD2 | many | TGCGCCAGCAGCCAAGATCGCCTAGCGGGAGGGTCAGAGACCCAGTACTTC | CASSQDRLAGGSETQYF
TRBJ2-1 | TRBV2 | TRBD2 | NA | TGTGCCAGCAGTTTACTAGCGGGAGCATCCTACAATGAGCAGTTCTTC | CASSLLAGASYNEQFF
TRBJ2-5 | TRBV7-2 | TRBD2 | few | TGTGCCAGCAGCTTCGCGTTAGGCGGGGGGAGGGAGACCCAGTACTTC | CASSFALGGGRETQYF
TRBJ1-6 | TRBV10-3 | TRBD1 | many | TGTGCCACCGCTACAGGGGGTGATTCACCCCTCCACTTT | CATATGGDSPLHF
TRBJ1-5 | TRBV6-1 | NA | once | TGTGTCCTAGGGGGACAACTGAATAGCAATCAGCCCCAGCATTTT | CVLGGQLNSNQPQHF
TRBJ1-1 | TRBV7-2 | NA | few | TGTGCCACCACGGAGTCCCCCCCGAACACTGAAGCTTTCTTT | CATTESPPNTEAFF
TRBJ2-1 | TRBV10-3 | TRBD2 | few | TGTGCCATCTCGACTCCGGGACTAGCGGCTTCTGGCTCCTACAATGAGCAGTTCTTC | CAISTPGLAASGSYNEQFF
TRBJ1-4 | TRBV5-8 | NA | NA | TGTGCCAGCAGCTTGGACGCCGAAAAACTGTTTTTT | CASSLDAEKLFF
TRBJ2-7 | TRBV2 | NA | few | TGTGCCAGCAGTGACGAGGGGATATACCCCTACGAGCAGTACTTC | CASSDEGIYPYEQYF
TRBJ2-7 | TRBV18 | NA | NA | TGTGCCAGCTCACCAGGGGCATCGGGGCTCTACGAGCAGTACTTC | CASSPGASGLYEQYF
TRBJ1-2 | TRBV5-4 | NA | NA | TGTGCCAGCAGCCGTCTGGGGGGCGCGGGCTACACCTTC | CASSRLGGAGYTF
TRBJ1-3 | TRBV20-1 | TRBD1 | NA | TGCAGTGCTAGAGATCGGACAGGGACCTCTGGAAACACCATATATTTT | CSARDRTGTSGNTIYF
TRBJ1-4 | TRBV30 | NA | NA | TGTGCCTGGGGATTCGGGGGGAATGAAAAACTGTTTTTT | CAWGFGGNEKLFF
TRBJ2-5 | TRBV5-1 | NA | many | TGCGCCAGCAGCTTGGTGCGGCAAGAAAAAGAGACCCAGTACTTC | CASSLVRQEKETQYF
TRBJ1-5 | TRBV4-1 | NA | NA | TGCGCCAGCAGCCACCCCATTACAGGCCGGTCGCGAGGTAGCAATCAGCCCCAGCATTTT | CASSHPITGRSRGSNQPQHF
TRBJ2-4 | TRBV12-3/TRBV12-4 | TRBD2 | few | TGTGCCAGCAGTTTCCCCCCTAGCGGGCCTGAGGGCATTCAGTACTTC | CASSFPPSGPEGIQYF
TRBJ2-1 | TRBV6-2/TRBV6-3 | TRBD2 | NA | TGTGCCAGCAGTTACTTGGGACTAGCGGACTCCTACAATGAGCAGTTCTTC | CASSYLGLADSYNEQFF
TRBJ2-3 | TRBV7-3 | NA | few | TGTGCCAGCAGCTTAACGGCTATAGGGGGGCTTCGCACAGATACGCAGTATTTT | CASSLTAIGGLRTDTQYF
TRBJ2-3 | TRBV11-3 | TRBD2 | few | TGTGCCAGCAGCTTTTACTCCGGGACTAGCGGGGTAATGGAAAGTGGTACGCAGTATTTT | CASSFYSGTSGVMESGTQYF
TRBJ1-5 | TRBV6-6 | TRBD1 | NA | TGTGCCAGCAGCTCGGCAAGAGAGGGGGCCCAGGGGCCCCAGCATTTT | CASSSAREGAQGPQHF
TRBJ2-3 | TRBV29-1 | TRBD1 | NA | TGCAGCGCCCGCGCCCGACAGGGGAGGGATACGCAGTATTTT | CSARARQGRDTQYF
TRBJ2-1 | TRBV3-1 | TRBD2 | NA | TGTGCCAGCAGCCGTTCTAGCGGGGGGCGAGGTGAGCAGTTCTTC | CASSRSSGGRGEQFF
TRBJ1-1 | TRBV30 | NA | NA | TGTGCCTGGAGTGACGATCTGAGGGGAGCTTTCTTT | CAWSDDLRGAFF
TRBJ2-1 | TRBV7-9 | NA | many | TGTGCCAGCAGCTTATTCAGCAATGAGCAGTTCTTC | CASSLFSNEQFF
TRBJ2-2 | TRBV12-3/TRBV12-4 | TRBD2 | NA | TGTGCCAGCAGTTTTATCGGGGGGGCAGTCGGGGAGCTGTTTTTT | CASSFIGGAVGELFF
TRBJ2-3 | TRBV7-2 | TRBD2 | NA | TGTGCCAGCAGTCGTAGGGGACTAGGTGGAGATACGCAGTATTTT | CASSRRGLGGDTQYF
TRBJ2-1 | TRBV12-3/TRBV12-4 | TRBD2 | NA | TGTGCCAGCAGTTTAGCGAACTCAAGGAGCGGGAGGGCCGTGAATGAGCAGTTCTTC | CASSLANSRSGRAVNEQFF
TRBJ2-5 | TRBV9 | NA | NA | TGTGCCAGCAGCCCCCAGACGGCTTGGGGGACCCAGTACTTC | CASSPQTAWGTQYF
TRBJ2-5 | TRBV6-1 | TRBD1 | NA | TGTGCCAGCAGATGGACAGGGCAAGAGACCCAGTACTTC | CASRWTGQETQYF